The rows below give T cell receptor beta chains drawn from one sample of a study of CD8 T cells in ankylosing spondylitis. TCRdb re-called the 5' RACE reads with MiXCR, one entry per CDR3 protein. The sample yields 250,000 to 350,000 distinct CDR3 sequences, 6.5% to 10% seen once. What was sequenced was blood, either unsorted or a sorted T cell fraction (not recorded which). The receptors derive from a male donor with ankylosing spondylitis. Both conserved end residues are part of each CDR3. Each record gives: J gene, D gene, clone size, V gene, CDR3 protein, CDR3 DNA. A D gene is named only where the DNA matches it firmly. The size field is filled for only some rows; it gives once, few, many or a size class.

j_call: TRBJ1-2
d_call: NA
clone_size: many
v_call: TRBV27
cdr3_aa: CATSASTETYGYTF
cdr3_nt: TGTGCCACCTCGGCCTCGACAGAGACCTATGGCTACACCTTC

j_call: TRBJ2-1
d_call: TRBD2
clone_size: few
v_call: TRBV7-8
cdr3_aa: CASSSGRNNEQFF
cdr3_nt: TGTGCCAGTTCTAGCGGGAGGAACAATGAGCAGTTCTTC

j_call: TRBJ1-5
d_call: TRBD1
clone_size: NA
v_call: TRBV3-1
cdr3_aa: CASSPGQGPQPQHF
cdr3_nt: TGTGCCAGCAGCCCGGGACAGGGGCCTCAGCCCCAGCATTTT

j_call: TRBJ2-7
d_call: TRBD1
clone_size: NA
v_call: TRBV19
cdr3_aa: CASLPTGTGVSSVPYEQYF
cdr3_nt: TGTGCCAGTCTGCCCACCGGGACAGGGGTCAGTAGCGTCCCCTACGAGCAGTACTTC

j_call: TRBJ2-7
d_call: TRBD2
clone_size: NA
v_call: TRBV6-1
cdr3_aa: CASKKGLAGHEQYF
cdr3_nt: TGTGCCAGCAAAAAGGGACTAGCGGGACACGAGCAGTACTTC

j_call: TRBJ2-7
d_call: TRBD2
clone_size: few
v_call: TRBV11-1
cdr3_aa: CASSSSLAGYEQYF
cdr3_nt: TGTGCCAGCAGCTCGTCACTAGCGGGCTACGAGCAGTACTTC

j_call: TRBJ1-6
d_call: TRBD1
clone_size: many
v_call: TRBV7-8
cdr3_aa: CASSARQGDTYNSPLHF
cdr3_nt: TGTGCCAGCAGCGCCCGACAGGGGGACACCTATAATTCACCCCTCCACTTT

j_call: TRBJ2-1
d_call: TRBD1
clone_size: few
v_call: TRBV20-1
cdr3_aa: CSARDPRTGGDEQFF
cdr3_nt: TGCAGTGCTAGAGACCCAAGGACAGGGGGCGATGAGCAGTTCTTC

j_call: TRBJ2-5
d_call: TRBD1
clone_size: few
v_call: TRBV9
cdr3_aa: CASSALSRDRPQETQYF
cdr3_nt: TGTGCCAGCAGCGCCCTATCCAGGGACAGGCCCCAAGAGACCCAGTACTTC

j_call: TRBJ2-3
d_call: NA
clone_size: few
v_call: TRBV11-2
cdr3_aa: CASSLDRSDTQYF
cdr3_nt: TGTGCCAGCAGCTTAGACCGTTCAGATACGCAGTATTTT

j_call: TRBJ1-6
d_call: TRBD1
clone_size: many
v_call: TRBV10-3
cdr3_aa: CATHRDRTDSPLHF
cdr3_nt: TGTGCCACGCATCGGGACAGGACGGATTCACCCCTCCACTTT

j_call: TRBJ1-4
d_call: NA
clone_size: few
v_call: TRBV4-3
cdr3_aa: CASSQDGRVGEKLFF
cdr3_nt: TGCGCCAGCAGCCAAGACGGAAGGGTAGGCGAAAAACTGTTTTTT

j_call: TRBJ2-7
d_call: NA
clone_size: many
v_call: TRBV29-1
cdr3_aa: CSVSSGVISYEQYF
cdr3_nt: TGCAGCGTTAGTTCGGGGGTGATCTCCTACGAGCAGTACTTC

j_call: TRBJ2-7
d_call: NA
clone_size: NA
v_call: TRBV20-1
cdr3_aa: CSAGMSSGWLLLEQYF
cdr3_nt: TGCAGTGCTGGGATGAGCTCGGGGTGGCTGCTACTAGAGCAGTACTTC

j_call: TRBJ2-6
d_call: NA
clone_size: few
v_call: TRBV27
cdr3_aa: CASGQTGSGANVLTF
cdr3_nt: TGTGCCAGCGGACAGACGGGCTCTGGGGCCAACGTCCTGACTTTC

j_call: TRBJ1-2
d_call: TRBD1
clone_size: NA
v_call: TRBV29-1
cdr3_aa: CSAFGRGTLAYGYTF
cdr3_nt: TGCAGCGCCTTCGGCAGGGGGACTCTTGCTTATGGCTACACCTTC

j_call: TRBJ2-5
d_call: TRBD2
clone_size: few
v_call: TRBV20-1
cdr3_aa: CSARYGTSGQETQYF
cdr3_nt: TGCAGTGCTAGATACGGGACTAGCGGCCAAGAGACCCAGTACTTC

j_call: TRBJ2-3
d_call: TRBD2
clone_size: many
v_call: TRBV5-5
cdr3_aa: CASSSATSGRGDTQYF
cdr3_nt: TGTGCCAGCAGCTCGGCCACTAGCGGGAGAGGAGATACGCAGTATTTT

j_call: TRBJ2-2
d_call: NA
clone_size: many
v_call: TRBV29-1
cdr3_aa: CSGETHGELFF
cdr3_nt: TGCAGCGGAGAAACGCACGGGGAGCTGTTTTTT

j_call: TRBJ2-7
d_call: NA
clone_size: NA
v_call: TRBV7-9
cdr3_aa: CASSLEAGYEQYF
cdr3_nt: TGTGCCAGCAGCTTAGAAGCTGGCTACGAGCAGTACTTC

j_call: TRBJ2-1
d_call: TRBD2
clone_size: NA
v_call: TRBV24-1
cdr3_aa: CATSDLAREWFF
cdr3_nt: TGTGCCACCAGTGATTTGGCGCGGGAGTGGTTCTTC

j_call: TRBJ2-3
d_call: TRBD1
clone_size: many
v_call: TRBV7-3
cdr3_aa: CASSLLGQGKTDTQYF
cdr3_nt: TGTGCCAGCAGCTTACTCGGACAGGGGAAGACAGATACGCAGTATTTT

j_call: TRBJ2-5
d_call: NA
clone_size: NA
v_call: TRBV20-1
cdr3_aa: CSANPRGEGYF
cdr3_nt: TGCAGTGCTAACCCTAGGGGAGAGGGGTACTTC

j_call: TRBJ1-4
d_call: NA
clone_size: few
v_call: TRBV6-6
cdr3_aa: CASSYRLGEKLFF
cdr3_nt: TGTGCCAGCAGTTACCGCTTGGGAGAAAAACTGTTTTTT

j_call: TRBJ2-7
d_call: TRBD1
clone_size: few
v_call: TRBV6-1
cdr3_aa: CASSRGTGPPYEQYF
cdr3_nt: TGTGCCAGCAGCCGAGGGACAGGGCCCCCCTACGAGCAGTACTTC

j_call: TRBJ2-1
d_call: NA
clone_size: many
v_call: TRBV5-1
cdr3_aa: CASSLMGDSYNEQFF
cdr3_nt: TGCGCCAGCAGCTTGATGGGGGATTCCTACAATGAGCAGTTCTTC

j_call: TRBJ2-2
d_call: NA
clone_size: few
v_call: TRBV5-1
cdr3_aa: CASSFGPGTGELFF
cdr3_nt: TGCGCCAGCAGCTTCGGTCCCGGCACCGGGGAGCTGTTTTTT

j_call: TRBJ2-1
d_call: NA
clone_size: few
v_call: TRBV10-3
cdr3_aa: CAISGTSGARNEQFF
cdr3_nt: TGTGCCATCAGTGGTACTAGTGGGGCACGGAATGAGCAGTTCTTC

j_call: TRBJ2-1
d_call: NA
clone_size: few
v_call: TRBV18
cdr3_aa: CASSPGGDGGYNEQFF
cdr3_nt: TGTGCCAGCTCACCAGGAGGGGATGGAGGGTACAATGAGCAGTTCTTC

j_call: TRBJ2-3
d_call: TRBD2
clone_size: NA
v_call: TRBV27
cdr3_aa: CASRGLREGRDTQYF
cdr3_nt: TGTGCCAGCAGGGGTTTGCGGGAGGGCCGGGATACGCAGTATTTT

j_call: TRBJ2-2
d_call: NA
clone_size: many
v_call: TRBV7-9
cdr3_aa: CASSQQGESGELFF
cdr3_nt: TGTGCCAGCAGCCAACAGGGCGAGTCTGGGGAGCTGTTTTTT

j_call: TRBJ2-7
d_call: NA
clone_size: NA
v_call: TRBV5-1
cdr3_aa: CASSLGLVAYEQYF
cdr3_nt: TGCGCCAGCAGCTTGGGGCTAGTGGCCTACGAGCAGTACTTC

j_call: TRBJ1-5
d_call: TRBD1
clone_size: many
v_call: TRBV6-1
cdr3_aa: CASSRNRGDNQPQHF
cdr3_nt: TGTGCCAGCAGTAGAAACAGGGGGGACAATCAGCCCCAGCATTTT

j_call: TRBJ2-7
d_call: NA
clone_size: few
v_call: TRBV27
cdr3_aa: CASRPGYSYEQYF
cdr3_nt: TGTGCCAGCAGGCCGGGTTACTCCTACGAGCAGTACTTC

j_call: TRBJ1-5
d_call: TRBD1
clone_size: many
v_call: TRBV29-1
cdr3_aa: CSVGSGGGQPQHF
cdr3_nt: TGCAGCGTTGGGTCAGGGGGCGGGCAGCCCCAGCATTTT

j_call: TRBJ1-5
d_call: NA
clone_size: NA
v_call: TRBV20-1
cdr3_aa: CSARDLAGDQPQHF
cdr3_nt: TGCAGTGCTAGAGATCTCGCGGGGGACCAGCCCCAGCATTTT

j_call: TRBJ1-1
d_call: NA
clone_size: many
v_call: TRBV12-3/TRBV12-4
cdr3_aa: CASTYRAVNTEAFF
cdr3_nt: TGTGCCAGCACCTACAGGGCGGTAAACACTGAAGCTTTCTTT

j_call: TRBJ2-7
d_call: TRBD2
clone_size: few
v_call: TRBV10-3
cdr3_aa: CAISGTSGSSYEQYF
cdr3_nt: TGTGCCATCAGTGGGACTAGCGGGAGTTCCTACGAGCAGTACTTC

j_call: TRBJ2-7
d_call: NA
clone_size: few
v_call: TRBV20-1
cdr3_aa: CSASLPAEAYEQYF
cdr3_nt: TGCAGTGCTAGTTTACCAGCGGAGGCCTACGAGCAGTACTTC

j_call: TRBJ2-7
d_call: TRBD1
clone_size: NA
v_call: TRBV2
cdr3_aa: CASSDLSGTANYEQYF
cdr3_nt: TGTGCCAGCAGTGACCTTTCCGGGACAGCTAACTACGAGCAGTACTTC

j_call: TRBJ2-3
d_call: TRBD2
clone_size: few
v_call: TRBV20-1
cdr3_aa: CSASEAGGPDTQYF
cdr3_nt: TGCAGTGCTAGTGAAGCGGGAGGGCCAGATACGCAGTATTTT

j_call: TRBJ1-1
d_call: NA
clone_size: NA
v_call: TRBV20-1
cdr3_aa: CSARAGPNTEAFF
cdr3_nt: TGCAGTGCTAGAGCAGGGCCGAACACTGAAGCTTTCTTT

j_call: TRBJ2-7
d_call: NA
clone_size: many
v_call: TRBV2
cdr3_aa: CASKGRVYEQYF
cdr3_nt: TGTGCCAGCAAGGGCAGGGTCTACGAGCAGTACTTC

j_call: TRBJ1-6
d_call: NA
clone_size: many
v_call: TRBV3-1
cdr3_aa: CASSHGRLNYNSPLHF
cdr3_nt: TGTGCCAGCAGCCACGGACGGTTAAACTATAATTCACCCCTCCACTTT

j_call: TRBJ2-5
d_call: TRBD2
clone_size: few
v_call: TRBV29-1
cdr3_aa: CSARTSGSWETQYF
cdr3_nt: TGCAGCGCTCGCACTAGCGGGAGTTGGGAGACCCAGTACTTC